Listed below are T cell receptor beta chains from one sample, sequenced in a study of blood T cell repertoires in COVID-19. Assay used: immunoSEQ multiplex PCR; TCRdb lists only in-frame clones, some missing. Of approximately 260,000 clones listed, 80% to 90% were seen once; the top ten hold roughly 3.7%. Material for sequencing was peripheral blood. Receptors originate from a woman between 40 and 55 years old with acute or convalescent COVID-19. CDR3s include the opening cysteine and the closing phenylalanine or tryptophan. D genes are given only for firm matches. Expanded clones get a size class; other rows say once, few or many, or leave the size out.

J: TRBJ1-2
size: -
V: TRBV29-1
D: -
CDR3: CSVDSSYGYTF
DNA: TGCAGCGTAGACAGCTCTTATGGCTACACCTTC

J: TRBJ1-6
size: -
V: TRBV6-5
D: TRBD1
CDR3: CASSSGQGANSPLHF
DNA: TGTGCCAGCAGTTCTGGACAGGGGGCGAATTCACCCCTCCACTTT

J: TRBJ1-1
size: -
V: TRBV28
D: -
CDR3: CASSVLPGALTFF
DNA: TGTGCCAGCAGTGTACTACCAGGGGCGCTAACTTTCTTT

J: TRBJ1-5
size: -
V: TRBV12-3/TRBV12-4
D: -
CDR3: CASSLYSNQPQHF
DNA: TGTGCCAGCAGCTTATATAGCAATCAGCCCCAGCATTTT

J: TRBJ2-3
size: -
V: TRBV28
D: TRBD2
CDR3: CASSRLAGDTDTQYF
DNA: TGTGCCAGCAGCCGACTAGCGGGGGACACAGATACGCAGTATTTT

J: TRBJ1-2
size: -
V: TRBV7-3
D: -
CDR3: CASSRGGGYGYTF
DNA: TGTGCCAGCAGTCGCGGGGGTGGCTATGGCTACACCTTC

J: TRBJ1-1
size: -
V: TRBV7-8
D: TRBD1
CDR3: CASSKDRVNTEAFF
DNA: TGTGCCAGCAGCAAGGACAGGGTCAACACTGAAGCTTTCTTT

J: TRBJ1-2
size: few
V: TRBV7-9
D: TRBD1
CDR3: CASSLALGQVPLGYTF
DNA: TGTGCCAGCAGCTTAGCGCTGGGACAGGTCCCTCTTGGCTACACCTTC

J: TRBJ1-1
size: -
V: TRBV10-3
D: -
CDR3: CAISDWRTPAVTEAFF
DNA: TGTGCCATCAGTGATTGGAGGACCCCGGCGGTCACTGAAGCTTTCTTT

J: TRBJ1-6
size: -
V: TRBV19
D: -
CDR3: CASSIWQSRGNSPLHF
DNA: TGTGCCAGTAGTATATGGCAAAGTCGCGGTAATTCACCCCTCCACTTT

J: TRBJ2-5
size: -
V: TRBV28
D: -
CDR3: CASSLTETQYF
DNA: TGTGCCAGCAGCCTCACTGAGACCCAGTACTTC

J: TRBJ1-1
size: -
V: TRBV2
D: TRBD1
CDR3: CARAGGTEAFF
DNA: TGTGCCAGAGCAGGGGGGACTGAAGCTTTCTTT

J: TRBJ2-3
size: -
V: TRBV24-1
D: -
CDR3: CATSDRATDTQYF
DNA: TGTGCCACCAGTGACAGGGCCACAGATACGCAGTATTTT

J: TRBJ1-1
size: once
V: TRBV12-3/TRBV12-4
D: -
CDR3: CASSSAFF
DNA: TGTGCCAGCAGTTCTGCTTTCTTT

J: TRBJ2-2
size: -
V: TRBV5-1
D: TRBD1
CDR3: CASRRSGTGRTGELFF
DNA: TGCGCCAGCAGGCGTTCCGGGACAGGGAGGACGGGGGAGCTGTTTTTT

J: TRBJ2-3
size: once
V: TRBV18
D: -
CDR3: CASSPGTGLDDTQYF
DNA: TGTGCCAGCTCACCCGGGACTGGTCTAGATGATACGCAGTATTTT

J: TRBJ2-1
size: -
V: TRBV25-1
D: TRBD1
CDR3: CASSESHLGTGHYNEQFF
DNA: TGTGCCAGCAGTGAATCTCACCTCGGGACAGGGCACTACAATGAGCAGTTCTTC

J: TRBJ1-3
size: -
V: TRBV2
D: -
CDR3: CAGGGLSGNTIYF
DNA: TGTGCCGGGGGGGGGCTCTCTGGAAACACCATATATTTT

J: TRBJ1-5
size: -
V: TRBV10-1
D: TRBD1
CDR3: CASSEAGGIWSNQPQHF
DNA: TGCGCCAGCAGTGAAGCAGGGGGCATTTGGAGCAATCAGCCCCAGCATTTT

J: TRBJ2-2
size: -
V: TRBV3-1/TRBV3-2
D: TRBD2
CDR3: CASSQGSGGQNTGELFF
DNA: TGTGCCAGCAGCCAAGGGAGCGGGGGCCAGAACACCGGGGAGCTGTTTTTT

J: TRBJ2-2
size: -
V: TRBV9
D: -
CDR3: CASSVGQTPLPGELFF
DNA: TGTGCCAGCAGCGTAGGACAGACCCCCCTACCCGGGGAGCTGTTTTTT

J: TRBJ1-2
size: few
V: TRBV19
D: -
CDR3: CASSGQVGGYGYTF
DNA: TGTGCCAGTAGTGGCCAAGTCGGGGGATATGGCTACACCTTC

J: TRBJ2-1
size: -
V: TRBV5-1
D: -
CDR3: CASSSPGEKQFF
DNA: TGCGCCAGCAGCTCGCCGGGGGAGAAGCAGTTCTTC

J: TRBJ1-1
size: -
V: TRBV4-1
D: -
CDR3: CASSQLDVVSNTEAFF
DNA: TGCGCCAGCAGCCAGCTAGACGTGGTTTCGAACACTGAAGCTTTCTTT

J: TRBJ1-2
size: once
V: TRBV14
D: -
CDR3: CASSQLVNYGYTF
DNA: TGTGCCAGCAGCCAACTCGTCAACTATGGCTACACCTTC

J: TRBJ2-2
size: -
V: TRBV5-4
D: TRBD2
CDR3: CANSWSPSGGAPGELFF
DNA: TGTGCCAACAGCTGGTCTCCTAGCGGGGGGGCCCCCGGGGAGCTGTTTTTT

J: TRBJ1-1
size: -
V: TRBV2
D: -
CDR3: CASSRGREAFF
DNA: TGTGCCAGCAGTCGCGGGAGGGAAGCTTTCTTT

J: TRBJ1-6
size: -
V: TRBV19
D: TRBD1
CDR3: CASSLQGAAYNSPLHF
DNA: TGTGCCAGTAGCCTACAGGGGGCCGCCTATAATTCACCCCTCCACTTT

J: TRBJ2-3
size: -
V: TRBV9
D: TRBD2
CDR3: CASSVVGAGGPDTQYF
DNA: TGTGCCAGCAGCGTAGTTGGGGCGGGGGGCCCAGATACGCAGTATTTT

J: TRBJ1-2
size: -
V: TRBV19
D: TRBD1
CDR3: CASSISLRGHYGYTF
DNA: TGTGCCAGTAGTATATCCTTGAGGGGGCACTATGGCTACACCTTC

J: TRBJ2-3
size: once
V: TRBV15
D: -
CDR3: CATRTVRAGDTQYF
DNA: TGTGCCACCAGGACCGTAAGAGCAGGGGATACGCAGTATTTT

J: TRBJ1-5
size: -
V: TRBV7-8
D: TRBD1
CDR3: CASSQWTGGREQPQHF
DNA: TGTGCCAGCAGCCAGTGGACAGGGGGCAGGGAACAGCCCCAGCATTTT

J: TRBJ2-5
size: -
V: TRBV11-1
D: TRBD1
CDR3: CASSLVTGGTETQYF
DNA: TGTGCCAGCAGCTTAGTTACAGGGGGCACAGAGACCCAGTACTTC

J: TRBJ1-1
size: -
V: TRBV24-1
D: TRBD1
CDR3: CAIQDRVNTEAFF
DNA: TGTGCCATCCAGGACAGGGTGAACACTGAAGCTTTCTTT

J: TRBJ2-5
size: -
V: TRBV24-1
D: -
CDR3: CATSDRVGGVETQYF
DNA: TGTGCCACCAGTGACCGCGTGGGCGGGGTAGAGACCCAGTACTTC

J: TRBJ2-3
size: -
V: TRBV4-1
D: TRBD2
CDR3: CASSQESGGRTDTQYF
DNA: TGCGCCAGCAGCCAAGAAAGCGGGGGGCGCACAGATACGCAGTATTTT

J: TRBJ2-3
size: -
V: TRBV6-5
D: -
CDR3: CASSYRDFSTDTQYF
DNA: TGTGCCAGCAGTTACCGGGATTTTAGCACAGATACGCAGTATTTT

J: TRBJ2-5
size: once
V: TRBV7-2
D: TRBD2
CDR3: CASSLASGGNFETQYF
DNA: TGTGCCAGCAGCTTAGCGTCGGGGGGGAATTTCGAGACCCAGTACTTC

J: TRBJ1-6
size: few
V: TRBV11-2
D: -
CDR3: CASSLVGGVSSYNSPLHF
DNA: TGTGCCAGCAGCTTAGTAGGGGGGGTGAGCTCCTATAATTCACCCCTCCACTTT

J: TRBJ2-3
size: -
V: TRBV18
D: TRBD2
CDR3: CASSPRADPGGIDTQYF
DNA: TGTGCCAGCTCACCTCGCGCCGACCCCGGGGGGATAGATACGCAGTATTTT

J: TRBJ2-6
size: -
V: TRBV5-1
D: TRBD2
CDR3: CASSFWSSGGRVGSGANVLTF
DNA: TGCGCCAGCAGCTTTTGGAGTAGCGGGGGTAGAGTGGGCTCTGGGGCCAACGTCCTGACTTTC

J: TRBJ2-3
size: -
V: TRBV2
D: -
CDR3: CASSPDGGGTDTQYF
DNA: TGTGCCAGCAGCCCGGACGGAGGAGGCACAGATACGCAGTATTTT

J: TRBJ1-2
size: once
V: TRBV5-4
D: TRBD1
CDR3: CASSLQGANYGYTF
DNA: TGTGCCAGCAGCCTCCAGGGGGCTAACTATGGCTACACCTTC

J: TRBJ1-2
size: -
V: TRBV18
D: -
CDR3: CASSPRGYGGYGYTF
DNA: TGTGCCAGCTCACCTCGAGGGTATGGAGGCTATGGCTACACCTTC

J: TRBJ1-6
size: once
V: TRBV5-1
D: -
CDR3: CASSSRGGETPLHF
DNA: TGCGCCAGCAGCTCCCGGGGGGGTGAGACACCCCTCCACTTT

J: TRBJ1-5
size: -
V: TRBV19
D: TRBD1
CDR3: CASSIQGASNQPQHF
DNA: TGTGCCAGTAGTATACAGGGGGCTAGCAATCAGCCCCAGCATTTT

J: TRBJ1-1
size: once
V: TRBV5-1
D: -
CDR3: CASSEEGVNTEAFF
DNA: TGCGCCAGCAGTGAGGAAGGGGTGAACACTGAAGCTTTCTTT